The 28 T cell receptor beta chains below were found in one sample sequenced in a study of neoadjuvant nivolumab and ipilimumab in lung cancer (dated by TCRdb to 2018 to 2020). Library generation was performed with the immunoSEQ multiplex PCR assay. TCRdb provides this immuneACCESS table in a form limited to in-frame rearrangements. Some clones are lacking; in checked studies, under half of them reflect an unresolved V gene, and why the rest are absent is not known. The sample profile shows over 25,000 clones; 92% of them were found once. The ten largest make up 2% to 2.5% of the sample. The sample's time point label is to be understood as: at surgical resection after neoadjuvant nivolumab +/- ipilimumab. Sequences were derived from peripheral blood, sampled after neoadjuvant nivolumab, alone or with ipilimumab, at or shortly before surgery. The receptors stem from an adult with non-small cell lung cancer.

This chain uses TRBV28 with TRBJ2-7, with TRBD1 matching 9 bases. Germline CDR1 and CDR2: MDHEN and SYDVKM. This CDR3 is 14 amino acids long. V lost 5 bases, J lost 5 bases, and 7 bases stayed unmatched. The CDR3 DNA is TGTGCCAGCAGTAATGACAGGGGGTGGGACGAGCAGTACTTC. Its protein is CASSNDRGWDEQYF.

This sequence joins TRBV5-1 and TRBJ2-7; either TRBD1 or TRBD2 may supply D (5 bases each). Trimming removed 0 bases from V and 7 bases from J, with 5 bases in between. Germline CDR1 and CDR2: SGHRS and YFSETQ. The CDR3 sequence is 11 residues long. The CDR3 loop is CASSLGGEQYF. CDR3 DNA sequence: TGCGCCAGCAGCTTGGGGGGGGAGCAGTACTTC.

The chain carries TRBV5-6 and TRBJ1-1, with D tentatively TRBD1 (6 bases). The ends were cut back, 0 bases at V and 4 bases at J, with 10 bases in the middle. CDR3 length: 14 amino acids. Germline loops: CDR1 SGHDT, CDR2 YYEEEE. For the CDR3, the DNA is TGTGCCAGCAGCTTGGAGGCAGGGGCCACTGAAGCTTTCTTT. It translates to CASSLEAGATEAFF.

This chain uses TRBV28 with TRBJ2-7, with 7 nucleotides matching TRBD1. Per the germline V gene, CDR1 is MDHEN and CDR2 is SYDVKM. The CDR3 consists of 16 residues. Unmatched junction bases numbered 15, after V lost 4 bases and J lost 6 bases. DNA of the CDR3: TGTGCCAGCAGTTCTTTGACAGGGCGCCTGGGCTCCGAGCAGTACTTC. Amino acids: CASSSLTGRLGSEQYF.

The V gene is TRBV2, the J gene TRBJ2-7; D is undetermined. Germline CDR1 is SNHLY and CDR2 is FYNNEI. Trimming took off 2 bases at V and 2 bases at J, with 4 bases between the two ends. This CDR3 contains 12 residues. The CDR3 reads CASSEQAYEQYF. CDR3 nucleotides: TGTGCCAGCAGTGAACAGGCCTACGAGCAGTACTTC. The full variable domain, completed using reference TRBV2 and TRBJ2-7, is EPEVTQTPSHQVTQMGQEVILRCVPISNHLYFYWYRQILGQKVEFLVSFYNNEISEKSEIFDDQFSVERPDGSNFTLKIRSTKLEDSAMYFCASSEQAYEQYFGPGTRLTVT.

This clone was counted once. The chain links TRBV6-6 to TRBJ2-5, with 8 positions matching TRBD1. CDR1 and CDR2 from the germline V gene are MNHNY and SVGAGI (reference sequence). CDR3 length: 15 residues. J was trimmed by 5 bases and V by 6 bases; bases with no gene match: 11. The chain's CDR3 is CASSSIRTGWETQYF. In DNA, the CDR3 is TGTGCCAGCAGCTCAATTAGGACAGGGTGGGAGACCCAGTACTTC.

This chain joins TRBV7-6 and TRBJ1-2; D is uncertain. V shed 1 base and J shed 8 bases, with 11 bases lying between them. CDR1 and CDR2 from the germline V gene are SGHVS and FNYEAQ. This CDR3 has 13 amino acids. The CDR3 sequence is CASSLGAPGGYTF. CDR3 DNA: TGTGCCAGCAGCTTAGGAGCCCCGGGGGGCTACACCTTC.

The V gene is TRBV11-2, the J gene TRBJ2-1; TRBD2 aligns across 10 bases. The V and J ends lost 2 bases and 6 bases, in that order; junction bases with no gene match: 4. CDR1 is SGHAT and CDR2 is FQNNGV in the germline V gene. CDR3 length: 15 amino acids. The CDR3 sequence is CASSLISGRANEQFF. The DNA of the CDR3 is TGTGCCAGCAGCTTAATCAGCGGGAGGGCCAATGAGCAGTTCTTC.

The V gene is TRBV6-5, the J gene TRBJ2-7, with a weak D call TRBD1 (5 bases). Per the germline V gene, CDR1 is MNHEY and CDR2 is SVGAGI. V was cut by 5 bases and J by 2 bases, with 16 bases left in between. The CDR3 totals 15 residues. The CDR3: CASSPYRTNTYEQYF. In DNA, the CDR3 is TGTGCCAGCAGTCCATACAGGACAAATACCTACGAGCAGTACTTC.

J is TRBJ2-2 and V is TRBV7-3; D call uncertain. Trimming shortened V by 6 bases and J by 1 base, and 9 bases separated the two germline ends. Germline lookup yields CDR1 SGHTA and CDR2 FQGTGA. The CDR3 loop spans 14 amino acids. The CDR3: CASSTVGNTGELFF. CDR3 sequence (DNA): TGTGCCAGCAGTACCGTGGGGAACACCGGGGAGCTGTTTTTT.

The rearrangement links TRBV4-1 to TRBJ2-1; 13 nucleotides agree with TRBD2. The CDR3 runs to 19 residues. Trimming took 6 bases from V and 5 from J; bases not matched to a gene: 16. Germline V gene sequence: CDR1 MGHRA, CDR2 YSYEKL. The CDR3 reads CASRKGTSGILSSNNEQFF. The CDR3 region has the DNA TGCGCCAGCAGAAAGGGGACTAGCGGGATACTCTCGTCGAACAATGAGCAGTTCTTC.

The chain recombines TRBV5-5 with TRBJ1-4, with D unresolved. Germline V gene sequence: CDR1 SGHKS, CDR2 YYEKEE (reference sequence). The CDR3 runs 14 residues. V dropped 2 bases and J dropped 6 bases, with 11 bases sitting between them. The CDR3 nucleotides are TGTGCCAGCAGCTTACGGCGCGGGCATGAAAAACTGTTTTTT. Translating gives CASSLRRGHEKLFF.

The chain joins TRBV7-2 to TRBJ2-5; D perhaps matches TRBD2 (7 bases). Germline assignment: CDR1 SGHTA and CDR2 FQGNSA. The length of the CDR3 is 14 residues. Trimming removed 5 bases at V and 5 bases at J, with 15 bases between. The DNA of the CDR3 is TGTGCCAGCAGCCGCCCGGGGGGCTATGAGACCCAGTACTTC. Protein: CASSRPGGYETQYF.

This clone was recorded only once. This CDR3 is CASSPSGAQTQGYTF. CDR3 DNA sequence: TGCGCCAGCAGCCCCTCGGGCGCCCAGACCCAAGGCTACACCTTC. The chain couples TRBV5-1 to TRBJ1-2; no firm D call. Germline V gene lookup returns CDR1 SGHRS and CDR2 YFSETQ. The CDR3 runs to 15 residues. V was cut by 4 bases and J by 8 bases, with 21 bases left in between. Full variable domain (missing parts from reference TRBV5-1 and TRBJ1-2): KAGVTQTPRYLIKTRGQQVTLSCSPISGHRSVSWYQQTPGQGLQFLFEYFSETQRNKGNFPGRFSGRQFSNSRSEMNVSTLELGDSALYLCASSPSGAQTQGYTFGSGTRLTVV.

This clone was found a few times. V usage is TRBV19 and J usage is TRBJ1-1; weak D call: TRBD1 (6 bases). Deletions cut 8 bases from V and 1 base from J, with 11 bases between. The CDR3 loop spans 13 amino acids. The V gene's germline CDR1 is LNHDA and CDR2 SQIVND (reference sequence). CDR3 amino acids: CASSHRANTEAFF. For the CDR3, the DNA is TGTGCCAGTTCCCACAGGGCGAACACTGAAGCTTTCTTT.

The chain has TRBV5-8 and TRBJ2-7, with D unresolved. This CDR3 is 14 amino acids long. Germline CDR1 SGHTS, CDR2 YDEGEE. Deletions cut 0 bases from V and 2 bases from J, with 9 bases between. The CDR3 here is CASSLGHHAYEQYF. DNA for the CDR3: TGTGCCAGCAGCTTGGGACATCACGCCTACGAGCAGTACTTC.

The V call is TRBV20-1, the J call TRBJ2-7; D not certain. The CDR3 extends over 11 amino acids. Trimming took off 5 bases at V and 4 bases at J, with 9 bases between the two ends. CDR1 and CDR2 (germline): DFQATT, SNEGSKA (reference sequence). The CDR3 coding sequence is TGCAGTGCTCCCTCAACTTACGAGCAGTACTTC. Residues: CSAPSTYEQYF.

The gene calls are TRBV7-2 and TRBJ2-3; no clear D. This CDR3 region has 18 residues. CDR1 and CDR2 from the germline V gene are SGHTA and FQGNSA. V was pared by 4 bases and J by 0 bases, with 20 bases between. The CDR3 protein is CASSSLWEGFGSTDTQYF. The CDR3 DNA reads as TGTGCCAGCAGCTCTTTATGGGAAGGGTTCGGCAGCACAGATACGCAGTATTTT.

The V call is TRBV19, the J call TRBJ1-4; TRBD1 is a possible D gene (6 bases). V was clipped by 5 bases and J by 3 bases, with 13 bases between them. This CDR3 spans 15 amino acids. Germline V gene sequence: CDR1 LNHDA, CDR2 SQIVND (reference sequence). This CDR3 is CASSPTQGPNEKLFF. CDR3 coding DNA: TGTGCCAGTAGTCCCACACAGGGACCTAATGAAAAACTGTTTTTT.

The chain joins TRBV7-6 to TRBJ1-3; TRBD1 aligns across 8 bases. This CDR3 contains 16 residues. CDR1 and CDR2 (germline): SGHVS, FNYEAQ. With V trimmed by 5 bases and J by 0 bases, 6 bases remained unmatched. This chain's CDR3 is CASSETGGSSGNTIYF. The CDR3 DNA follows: TGTGCCAGCAGCGAAACAGGGGGGAGCTCTGGAAACACCATATATTTT.

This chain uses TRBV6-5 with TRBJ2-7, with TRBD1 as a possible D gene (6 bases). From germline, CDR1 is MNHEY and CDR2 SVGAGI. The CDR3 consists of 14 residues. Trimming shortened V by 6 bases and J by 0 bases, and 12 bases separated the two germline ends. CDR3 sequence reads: CASSSTGSSYEQYF. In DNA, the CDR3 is TGTGCCAGCAGCTCCACAGGGAGCTCCTACGAGCAGTACTTC.

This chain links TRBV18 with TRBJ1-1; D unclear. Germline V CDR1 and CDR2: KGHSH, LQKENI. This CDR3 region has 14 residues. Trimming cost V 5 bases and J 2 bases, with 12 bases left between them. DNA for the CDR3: TGTGCCAGCTCAAAGGATCTCCATAACACTGAAGCTTTCTTT. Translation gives CASSKDLHNTEAFF.

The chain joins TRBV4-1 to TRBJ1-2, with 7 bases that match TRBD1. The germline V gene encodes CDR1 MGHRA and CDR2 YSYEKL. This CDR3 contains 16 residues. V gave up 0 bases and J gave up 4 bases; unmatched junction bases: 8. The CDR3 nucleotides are TGCGCCAGCAGCCAAGAAGGTTCTAACAGGGGCTATGGCTACACCTTC. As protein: CASSQEGSNRGYGYTF.

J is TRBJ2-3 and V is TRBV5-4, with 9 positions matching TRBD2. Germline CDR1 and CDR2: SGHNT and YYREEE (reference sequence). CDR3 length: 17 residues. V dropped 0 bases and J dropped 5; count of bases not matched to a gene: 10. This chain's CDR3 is CASSLADRAGGGDTQYF. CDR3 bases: TGTGCCAGCAGCTTGGCCGATCGAGCGGGAGGTGGAGATACGCAGTATTTT.

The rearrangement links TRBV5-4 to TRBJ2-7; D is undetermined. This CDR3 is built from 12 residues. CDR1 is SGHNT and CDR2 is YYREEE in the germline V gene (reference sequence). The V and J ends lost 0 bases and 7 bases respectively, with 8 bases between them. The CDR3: CASSLEGREQYF. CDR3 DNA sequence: TGTGCCAGCAGCTTGGAGGGAAGAGAGCAGTACTTC.

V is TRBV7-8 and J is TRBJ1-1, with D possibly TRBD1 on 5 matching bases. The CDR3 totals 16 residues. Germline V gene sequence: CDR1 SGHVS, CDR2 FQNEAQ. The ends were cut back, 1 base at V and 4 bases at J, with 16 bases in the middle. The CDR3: CASSLEWGGGSTEAFF. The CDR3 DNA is TGTGCCAGCAGCTTAGAGTGGGGGGGAGGGAGCACTGAAGCTTTCTTT.

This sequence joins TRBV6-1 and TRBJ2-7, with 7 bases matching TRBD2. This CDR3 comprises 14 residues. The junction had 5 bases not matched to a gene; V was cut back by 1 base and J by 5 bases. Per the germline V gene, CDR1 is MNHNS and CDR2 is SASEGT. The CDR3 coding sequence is TGTGCCAGCAGTGAAGGGGGAGGGTTCCACGAGCAGTACTTC. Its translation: CASSEGGGFHEQYF.

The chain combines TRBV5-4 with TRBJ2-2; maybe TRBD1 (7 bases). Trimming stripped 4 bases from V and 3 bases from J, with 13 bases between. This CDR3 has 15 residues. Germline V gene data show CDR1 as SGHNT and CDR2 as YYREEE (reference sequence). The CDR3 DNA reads TGTGCCAGCAGCCAGGGGGGACAGCACACCGGGGAGCTGTTTTTT. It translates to CASSQGGQHTGELFF.